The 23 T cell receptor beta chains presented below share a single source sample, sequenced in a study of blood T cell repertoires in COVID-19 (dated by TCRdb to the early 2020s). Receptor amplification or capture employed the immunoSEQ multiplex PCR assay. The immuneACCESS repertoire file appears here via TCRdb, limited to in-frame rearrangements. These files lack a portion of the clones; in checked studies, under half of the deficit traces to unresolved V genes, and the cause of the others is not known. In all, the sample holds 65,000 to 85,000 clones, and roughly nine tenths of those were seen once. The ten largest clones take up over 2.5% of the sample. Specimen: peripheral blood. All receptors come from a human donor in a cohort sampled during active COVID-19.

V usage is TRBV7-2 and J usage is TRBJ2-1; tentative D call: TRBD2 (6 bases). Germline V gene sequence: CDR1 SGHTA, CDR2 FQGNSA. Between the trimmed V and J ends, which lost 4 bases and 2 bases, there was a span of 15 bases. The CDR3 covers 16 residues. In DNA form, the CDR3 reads TGTGCCAGCAGCTACCGGGACTCGCTTACCTACAATGAGCAGTTCTTC. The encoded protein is CASSYRDSLTYNEQFF.

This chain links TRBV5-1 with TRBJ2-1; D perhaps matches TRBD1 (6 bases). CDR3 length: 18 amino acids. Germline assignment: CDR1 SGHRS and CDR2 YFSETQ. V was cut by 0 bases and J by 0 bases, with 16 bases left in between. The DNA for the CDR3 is TGCGCCAGCAGCTTGGACAGGGTAAGGCACCCCTCCTACAATGAGCAGTTCTTC. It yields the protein CASSLDRVRHPSYNEQFF. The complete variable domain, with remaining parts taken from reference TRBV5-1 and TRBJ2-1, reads KAGVTQTPRYLIKTRGQQVTLSCSPISGHRSVSWYQQTPGQGLQFLFEYFSETQRNKGNFPGRFSGRQFSNSRSEMNVSTLELGDSALYLCASSLDRVRHPSYNEQFFGPGTRLTVL.

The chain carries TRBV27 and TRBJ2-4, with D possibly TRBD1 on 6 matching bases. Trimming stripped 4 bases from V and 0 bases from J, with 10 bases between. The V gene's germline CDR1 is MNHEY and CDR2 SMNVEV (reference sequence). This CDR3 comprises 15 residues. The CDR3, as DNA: TGTGCCAGCAGTTCAGGACAGATAGCCAAAAACATTCAGTACTTC. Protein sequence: CASSSGQIAKNIQYF.

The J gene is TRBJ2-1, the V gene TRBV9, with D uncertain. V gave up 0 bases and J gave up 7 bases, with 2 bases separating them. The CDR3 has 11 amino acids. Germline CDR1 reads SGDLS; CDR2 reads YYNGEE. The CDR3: CASSVANEQFF. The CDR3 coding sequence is TGTGCCAGCAGCGTAGCGAATGAGCAGTTCTTC.

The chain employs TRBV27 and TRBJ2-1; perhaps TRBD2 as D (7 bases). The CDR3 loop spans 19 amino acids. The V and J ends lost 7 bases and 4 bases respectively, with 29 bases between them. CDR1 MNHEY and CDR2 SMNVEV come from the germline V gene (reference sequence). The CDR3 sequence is CASTRLGAGPGGGYNEQFF. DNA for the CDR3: TGTGCCAGCACTAGACTAGGAGCGGGGCCTGGAGGGGGTTACAATGAGCAGTTCTTC.

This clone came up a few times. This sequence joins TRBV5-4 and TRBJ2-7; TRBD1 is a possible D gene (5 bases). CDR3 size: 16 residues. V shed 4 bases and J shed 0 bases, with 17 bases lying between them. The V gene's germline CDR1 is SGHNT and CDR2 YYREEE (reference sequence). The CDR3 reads CASSHQGTLSSYEQYF. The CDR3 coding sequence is TGTGCCAGCAGCCACCAGGGCACCCTGAGCTCCTACGAGCAGTACTTC. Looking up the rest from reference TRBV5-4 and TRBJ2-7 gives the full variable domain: ETGVTQSPTHLIKTRGQQVTLRCSSQSGHNTVSWYQQALGQGPQFIFQYYREEENGRGNFPPRFSGLQFPNYSSELNVNALELDDSALYLCASSHQGTLSSYEQYFGPGTRLTVT.

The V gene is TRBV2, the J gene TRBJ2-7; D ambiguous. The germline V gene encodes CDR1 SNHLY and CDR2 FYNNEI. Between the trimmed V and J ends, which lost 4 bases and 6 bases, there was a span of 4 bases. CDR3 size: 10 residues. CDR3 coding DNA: TGTGCCAGCAGTGTCGGCGAGCAGTACTTC. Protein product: CASSVGEQYF.

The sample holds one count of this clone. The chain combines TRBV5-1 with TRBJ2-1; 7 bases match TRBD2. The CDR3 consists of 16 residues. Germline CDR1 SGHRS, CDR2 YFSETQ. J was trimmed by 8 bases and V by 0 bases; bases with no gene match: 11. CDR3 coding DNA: TGCGCCAGCAGCTTGGTCGCTAGCGGCGACTGGGATGAGCAGTTCTTC. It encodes CASSLVASGDWDEQFF.

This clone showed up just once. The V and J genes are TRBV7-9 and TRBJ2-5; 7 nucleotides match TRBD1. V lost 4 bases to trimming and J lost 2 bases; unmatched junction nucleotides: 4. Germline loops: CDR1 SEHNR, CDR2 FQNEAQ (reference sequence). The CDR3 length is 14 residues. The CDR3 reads CASSSRDRQETQYF. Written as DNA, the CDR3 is TGTGCCAGCAGCTCCCGGGACAGACAAGAGACCCAGTACTTC.

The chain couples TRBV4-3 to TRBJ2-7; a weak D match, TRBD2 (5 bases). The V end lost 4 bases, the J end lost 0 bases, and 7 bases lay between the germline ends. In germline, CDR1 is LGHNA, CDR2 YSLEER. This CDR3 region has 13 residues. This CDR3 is CASSRTVSYEQYF. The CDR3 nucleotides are TGCGCCAGCAGCCGGACTGTCTCCTACGAGCAGTACTTC.

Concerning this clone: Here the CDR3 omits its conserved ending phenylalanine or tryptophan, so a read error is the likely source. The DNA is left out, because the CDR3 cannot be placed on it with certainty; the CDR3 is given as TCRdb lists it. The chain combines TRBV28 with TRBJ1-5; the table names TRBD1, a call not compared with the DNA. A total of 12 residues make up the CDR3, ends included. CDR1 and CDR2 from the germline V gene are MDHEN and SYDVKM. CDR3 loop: CASSLPRQAKWA.

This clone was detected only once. The chain's CDR3 is CASSELLWLRGWSNSPLHF. CDR3 bases: TGTGCCAGCAGTGAACTTTTATGGCTCAGGGGCTGGAGTAATTCACCCCTCCACTTT. The chain links TRBV6-1 to TRBJ1-6; D possibly corresponds to TRBD1 (6 bases). The CDR3 covers 19 residues. Trimming left V 2 bases short and J 6 bases short, with 23 bases between. The germline CDR1 and CDR2 sequences are MNHNS and SASEGT.

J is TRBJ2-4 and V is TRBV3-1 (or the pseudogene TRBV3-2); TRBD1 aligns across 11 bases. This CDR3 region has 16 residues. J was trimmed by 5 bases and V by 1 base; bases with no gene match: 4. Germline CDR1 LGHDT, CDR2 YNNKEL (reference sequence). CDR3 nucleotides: TGTGCCAGCAGCCAAGTGGGACAGGGGGTGGAAAACATTCAGTACTTC. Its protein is CASSQVGQGVENIQYF.

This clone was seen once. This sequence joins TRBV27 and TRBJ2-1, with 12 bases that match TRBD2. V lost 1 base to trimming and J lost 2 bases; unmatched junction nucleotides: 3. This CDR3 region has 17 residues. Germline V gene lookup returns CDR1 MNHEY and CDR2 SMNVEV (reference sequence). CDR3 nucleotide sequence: TGTGCCAGCAGTTTATTCCTAGCGGGGGGGCCCTACAATGAGCAGTTCTTC. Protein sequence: CASSLFLAGGPYNEQFF.

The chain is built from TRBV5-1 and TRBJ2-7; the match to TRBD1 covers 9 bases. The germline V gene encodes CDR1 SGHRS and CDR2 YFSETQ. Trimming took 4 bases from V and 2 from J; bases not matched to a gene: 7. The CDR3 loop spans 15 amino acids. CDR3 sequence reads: CASSTGTGFPYEQYF. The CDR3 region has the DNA TGCGCCAGCAGCACCGGGACAGGGTTTCCCTACGAGCAGTACTTC.

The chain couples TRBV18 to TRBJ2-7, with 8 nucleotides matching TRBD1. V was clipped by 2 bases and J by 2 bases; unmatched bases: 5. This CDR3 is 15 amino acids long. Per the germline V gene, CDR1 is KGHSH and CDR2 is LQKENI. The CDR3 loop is CASSPNPGQAYEQYF. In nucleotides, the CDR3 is TGTGCCAGCTCACCAAACCCGGGACAGGCCTACGAGCAGTACTTC.

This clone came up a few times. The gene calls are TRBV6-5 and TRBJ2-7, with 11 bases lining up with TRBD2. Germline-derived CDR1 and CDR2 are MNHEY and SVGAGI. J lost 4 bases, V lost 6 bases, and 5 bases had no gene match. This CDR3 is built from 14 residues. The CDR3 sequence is CASRNTSGRYEQYF. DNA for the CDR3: TGTGCCAGCAGGAATACTAGCGGGAGATACGAGCAGTACTTC.

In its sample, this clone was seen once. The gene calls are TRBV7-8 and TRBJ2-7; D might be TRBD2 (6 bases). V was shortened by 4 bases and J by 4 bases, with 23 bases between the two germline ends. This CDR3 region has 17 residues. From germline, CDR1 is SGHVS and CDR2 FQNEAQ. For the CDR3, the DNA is TGTGCCAGCAGCTATAGCCCCACGGGGGTCATCGCGTACGAGCAGTACTTC. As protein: CASSYSPTGVIAYEQYF. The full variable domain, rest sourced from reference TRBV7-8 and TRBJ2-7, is GAGVSQSPRYKVAKRGQDVALRCDPISGHVSLFWYQQALGQGPEFLTYFQNEAQLDKSGLPSDRFFAERPEGSVSTLKIQRTQQEDSAVYLCASSYSPTGVIAYEQYFGPGTRLTVT.

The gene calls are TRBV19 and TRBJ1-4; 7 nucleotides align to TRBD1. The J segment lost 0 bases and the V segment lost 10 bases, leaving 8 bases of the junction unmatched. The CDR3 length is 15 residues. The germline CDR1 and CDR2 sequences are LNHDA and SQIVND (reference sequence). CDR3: CATSGTAATNEKLFF. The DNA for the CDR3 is TGTGCCACGTCCGGGACAGCCGCAACTAATGAAAAACTGTTTTTT.

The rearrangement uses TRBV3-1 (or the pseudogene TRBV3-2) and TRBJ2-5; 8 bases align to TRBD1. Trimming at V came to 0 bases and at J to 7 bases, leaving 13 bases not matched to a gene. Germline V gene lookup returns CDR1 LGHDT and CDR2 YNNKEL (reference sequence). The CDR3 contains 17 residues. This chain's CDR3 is CASSQEGHRGFDMTQYF. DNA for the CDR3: TGTGCCAGCAGCCAAGAGGGGCACAGGGGGTTTGATATGACCCAGTACTTC.

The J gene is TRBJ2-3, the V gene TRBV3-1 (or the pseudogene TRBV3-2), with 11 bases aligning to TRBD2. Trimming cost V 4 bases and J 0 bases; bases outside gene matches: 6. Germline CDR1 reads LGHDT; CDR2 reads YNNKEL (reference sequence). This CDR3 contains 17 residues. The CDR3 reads CASSRAGTSGSTDTQYF. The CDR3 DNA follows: TGTGCCAGCAGCCGGGCCGGGACTAGCGGTAGCACAGATACGCAGTATTTT.

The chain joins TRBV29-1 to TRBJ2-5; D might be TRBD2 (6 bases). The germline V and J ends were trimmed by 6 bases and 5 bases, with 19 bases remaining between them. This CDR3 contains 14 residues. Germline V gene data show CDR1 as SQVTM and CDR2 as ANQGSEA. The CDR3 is CSVTRGGIGETQYF. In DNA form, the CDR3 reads TGCAGCGTGACCCGAGGAGGGATCGGGGAGACCCAGTACTTC.

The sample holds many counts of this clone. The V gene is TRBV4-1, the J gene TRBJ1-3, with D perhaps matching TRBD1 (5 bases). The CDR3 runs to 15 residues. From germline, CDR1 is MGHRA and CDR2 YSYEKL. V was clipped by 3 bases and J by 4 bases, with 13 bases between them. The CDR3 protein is CASSQTQGSGNTIYF. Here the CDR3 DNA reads TGCGCCAGCAGCCAGACTCAGGGTTCCGGAAACACCATATATTTT.